The 20 T cell receptor beta chains given below trace back to one sample, sequenced in a study of T cells in Graves' hyperthyroidism and ophthalmopathy. Amplified regions were TCR beta CDR3 sequences from RNA transcripts. The HTBI set primed first-round TCR CDR3 RT-PCR. MiXCR, run by TCRdb on the multiplex PCR reads, gives a single entry per CDR3 protein. The sample lists about 350,000 distinct CDR3 sequences, approximately 15% occurring once. Sequencing was performed on blood. The receptors derive from a woman aged 40 to 49 with Graves' ophthalmopathy.

This clonotype was detected many times. The chain recombines TRBV19 with TRBJ1-1; 9 bases are a match to TRBD1. Trimming at V came to 4 bases and at J to 0 bases, leaving 9 bases not matched to a gene. The V gene's germline CDR1 is LNHDA and CDR2 SQIVND (reference sequence). The CDR3 sequence is 17 residues long. The CDR3 reads CASSRLRTGAMNTEAFF. The CDR3 DNA reads as TGTGCCAGTAGTAGGCTCCGGACAGGGGCCATGAACACTGAAGCTTTCTTT. Combining the CDR3 with reference TRBV19 and TRBJ1-1 gives the whole variable domain DGGITQSPKYLFRKEGQNVTLSCEQNLNHDAMYWYRQDPGQGLRLIYYSQIVNDFQKGDIAEGYSVSREKKESFPLTVTSAQKNPTAFYLCASSRLRTGAMNTEAFFGQGTRLTVV.

This clonotype was counted many times. The chain uses TRBV30 and TRBJ2-5; TRBD2 aligns across 8 bases. This CDR3 has 15 residues. Trimming cost V 7 bases and J 0 bases; bases outside gene matches: 10. Germline CDR1 GTSNPN, CDR2 SVGIG (reference sequence). CDR3 sequence reads: CALGGVAGNQETQYF. CDR3 in DNA: TGTGCCTTGGGTGGCGTAGCGGGAAACCAAGAGACCCAGTACTTC.

This clonotype was counted at least ten times. This chain uses TRBV11-1 with TRBJ2-1, with TRBD2 identical over 9 bases. CDR1 is SGHAT, CDR2 FQDESV, per germline (reference sequence). CDR3 length: 14 amino acids. The V gene end was trimmed by 3 bases and the J gene end by 5 bases; junction bases not matched to a gene: 2. In DNA form, the CDR3 reads TGTGCCAGCAGCTTGACTAGCGGACACAATGAGCAGTTCTTC. Amino acids: CASSLTSGHNEQFF.

This clonotype was detected ten times or more. The rearrangement joins TRBV20-1 to TRBJ2-3; tentatively, D is TRBD2 (5 bases). CDR1 and CDR2 from the germline V gene are DFQATT and SNEGSKA (reference sequence). This CDR3 contains 14 residues. The ends were cut back, 2 bases at V and 6 bases at J, with 15 bases in the middle. CDR3 residues: CSARPLRAHDTQYF. The CDR3, as DNA: TGCAGTGCTAGACCCTTGAGGGCACACGATACGCAGTATTTT.

In its sample, this clonotype was seen a few times. V gene TRBV2 combines with J gene TRBJ2-1; D might be TRBD2 (5 bases). V gave up 0 bases and J gave up 7 bases, with 13 bases separating them. The germline CDR1 and CDR2 sequences are SNHLY and FYNNEI. This CDR3 comprises 15 residues. The CDR3 DNA reads TGTGCCAGCAGTGAAGCGGGAGTAAGAGCAAATGAGCAGTTCTTC. The encoded protein is CASSEAGVRANEQFF.

In this sample, this clonotype turned up many times. In nucleotides, the CDR3 is TGTGCCAGCAGTCGACAGGGAAGCGCCAATCAGCCCCAGCATTTT. Amino acid sequence: CASSRQGSANQPQHF. The V call is TRBV28, the J call TRBJ1-5; 7 bases line up with TRBD1. CDR1 MDHEN and CDR2 SYDVKM come from the germline V gene. V lost 5 bases and J lost 3; bases outside the gene matches: 7. CDR3 length: 15 residues.

This clonotype was observed many times. The gene calls are TRBV12-3 or TRBV12-4 and TRBJ2-5, with unresolved D. V lost 6 bases and J 8 bases, leaving 16 bases between the germline ends. There are 13 residues in the CDR3. This CDR3 reads CASRPPFPDTQYF. DNA of the CDR3: TGTGCCAGCAGGCCTCCGTTCCCCGACACCCAGTACTTC.

The rearrangement joins TRBV6-1 to TRBJ2-2, with 7 bases aligning to TRBD1. Looked up from germline, CDR1 is MNHNS and CDR2 is SASEGT. The V and J ends lost 10 bases and 3 bases, in that order; junction bases with no gene match: 8. This CDR3 has 14 amino acids. This CDR3 reads CATKKTGYTGELFF. The CDR3 coding sequence is TGTGCCACCAAGAAGACAGGGTACACCGGGGAGCTGTTTTTT.

This clonotype was counted a few times. The chain uses TRBV4-1 and TRBJ1-4, with D perhaps TRBD1 (5 bases). This CDR3 region has 15 residues. Deletions cut 4 bases from V and 5 bases from J, with 14 bases between. CDR1 is MGHRA and CDR2 is YSYEKL in the germline V gene. The CDR3 DNA reads as TGCGCCAGCAGCCTAGTCGGGGGGTCCAATGAAAAACTGTTTTTT. It is translated as CASSLVGGSNEKLFF.

This clonotype was observed many times. The rearrangement joins TRBV28 to TRBJ1-5, with D unresolved. The germline V gene encodes CDR1 MDHEN and CDR2 SYDVKM. The CDR3 has 14 amino acids. V was clipped by 3 bases and J by 10 bases, with 16 bases between them. The CDR3 DNA reads as TGTGCCAGCAGTTTCGCCCCTCGGAAGGGTCCCCAGCATTTT. Translated: CASSFAPRKGPQHF.

The chain recombines TRBV4-1 with TRBJ2-2; tentative D call: TRBD1 (6 bases). Trimming left V 3 bases short and J 0 bases short, with 11 bases between. This CDR3 has 16 amino acids. Looked up from germline, CDR1 is MGHRA and CDR2 is YSYEKL. CDR3 bases: TGCGCCAGCAGCCAGGTACAGGGCTCGAACACCGGGGAGCTGTTTTTT. This encodes CASSQVQGSNTGELFF.

This clonotype has at least ten counts. V and J are TRBV15 and TRBJ2-5, with TRBD1 as a possible D gene (6 bases). Germline assignment: CDR1 LNHNV and CDR2 YYDKDF (reference sequence). The CDR3 is 14 amino acids. Trimming cost V 5 bases and J 2 bases, with 12 bases left between them. CDR3 nucleotides: TGTGCCACCAGCGCACGGGACACACAAGAGACCCAGTACTTC. Residues: CATSARDTQETQYF.

This clonotype was picked up many times. The chain links TRBV2 to TRBJ1-5; 8 bases are a match to TRBD1. CDR3 size: 17 residues. V was clipped by 5 bases and J by 2 bases; unmatched bases: 11. Germline lookup yields CDR1 SNHLY and CDR2 FYNNEI. The DNA of the CDR3 is TGTGCCAGCAGTCAAAACCCGACAGGGGTTGGCAATCAGCCCCAGCATTTT. It is translated as CASSQNPTGVGNQPQHF.

CDR3 DNA: TGTGCCAGCTCACCCCCCCAGCGCGTGCGCTTGAATTACGAGCAGTACTTC. Translated: CASSPPQRVRLNYEQYF. V usage is TRBV7-2 and J usage is TRBJ2-7; no definite D call. Trimming removed 8 bases at V and 4 bases at J, with 27 bases between. CDR1 SGHTA and CDR2 FQGNSA come from the germline V gene. This CDR3 is 17 amino acids long.

This clonotype has a count of ten or more. The J gene is TRBJ1-1, the V gene TRBV27, with D hard to call. Germline loops: CDR1 MNHEY, CDR2 SMNVEV (reference sequence). This CDR3 is built from 14 residues. V was clipped by 0 bases and J by 6 bases, with 11 bases between them. This CDR3 is CASSLSIRGPEAFF. The CDR3 nucleotides are TGTGCCAGCAGTTTATCGATTCGAGGGCCTGAAGCTTTCTTT.

Concerning this clonotype itself: This may be a read error, as it is one base from a much larger clone. The gene calls are TRBV15 and TRBJ1-5; D is unclear. CDR3 length: 13 amino acids. Germline CDR1 reads LNHNV; CDR2 reads YYDKDF (reference sequence). CDR3 DNA sequence: TGTGCCGCCAGCAGAGCTTTAAATCAGCCCCAGCATTTT. It codes for CAASRALNQPQHF.

This clonotype was detected ten times or more. The genes are TRBV6-1 and TRBJ1-1; unclear D gene. Germline assignment: CDR1 MNHNS and CDR2 SASEGT. Trimming took off 5 bases at V and 8 bases at J, with 21 bases between the two ends. CDR3 length: 15 residues. CDR3 DNA sequence: TGTGCCAGCAGTTATCTTCGCAACCTGGTAGGCGAAGCTTTCTTT. It yields the protein CASSYLRNLVGEAFF.

The chain recombines TRBV6-5 with TRBJ2-1; 7 nucleotides agree with TRBD2. The length of the CDR3 is 12 residues. Germline values: CDR1 MNHEY, CDR2 SVGAGI. Trimming removed 2 bases from V and 8 bases from J; junction bases left unmatched: 0. The CDR3 DNA reads TGTGCCAGCAGTTACGGGGGGGATGAGCAGTTCTTC. Encoded protein: CASSYGGDEQFF.

This clonotype came up many times. The rearrangement uses TRBV20-1 and TRBJ2-3, with D possibly being TRBD2 (6 bases). Germline V gene data show CDR1 as DFQATT and CDR2 as SNEGSKA (reference sequence). The CDR3 sequence is 14 residues long. Trimming stripped 3 bases from V and 3 bases from J, with 13 bases between. CDR3 residues: CSASASEVTDTQYF. The CDR3 nucleotides are TGCAGTGCTAGCGCTAGCGAGGTTACAGATACGCAGTATTTT.

V and J are TRBV7-9 and TRBJ1-6, with TRBD1 as a possible D gene (5 bases). The V gene's germline CDR1 is SEHNR and CDR2 FQNEAQ (reference sequence). V gave up 6 bases and J gave up 7 bases, with 13 bases separating them. The CDR3 sequence is 14 residues long. CDR3 nucleotides: TGTGCCAGCAGTCCTAAACGGACAAATTCACCCCTCCACTTT. It codes for CASSPKRTNSPLHF. Based on the CDR3 plus reference TRBV7-9 and TRBJ1-6, the full variable domain is DTGVSQNPRHKITKRGQNVTFRCDPISEHNRLYWYRQTLGQGPEFLTYFQNEAQLEKSRLLSDRFSAERPKGSFSTLEIQRTEQGDSAMYLCASSPKRTNSPLHFGNGTRLTVT.